Below are 10 T cell receptor beta chains sequenced from a single sample in a study of OX40 agonist ivuxolimab in advanced cancers. Profiling relied on immunoSEQ multiplex PCR, and the TCRdb table lists in-frame clones only, not all of them. The sample has roughly 79,000 clones, about four fifths seen once; the top ten hold more than 0.5%. The sample consisted of CD4+ or CD8+ T cells sorted from blood, taken in a trial of the OX40 agonist ivuxolimab. Source of these receptors: an adult with an advanced solid tumor such as melanoma, head and neck, liver or kidney cancer.

The rearrangement joins TRBV18 to TRBJ2-7; D possibly corresponds to TRBD2 (5 bases). The CDR3 length is 19 residues. V was trimmed by 3 bases and J by 1 base, leaving 25 bases between them. CDR1 and CDR2 from the germline V gene are KGHSH and LQKENI. The CDR3 is CASSPQLLESGRRSYEQYF. In DNA, the CDR3 is TGTGCCAGCTCACCTCAACTCCTTGAGAGTGGGAGACGTTCCTACGAGCAGTACTTC.

The rearrangement links TRBV28 to TRBJ1-1, with TRBD1 matching 8 bases. The CDR3 is 18 amino acids. With V trimmed by 3 bases and J by 0 bases, 12 bases remained unmatched. Germline CDR1 MDHEN, CDR2 SYDVKM. In nucleotides, the CDR3 is TGTGCCAGCAGTTTGGACAGGGTGGCCTTTACATTGAACACTGAAGCTTTCTTT. It yields the protein CASSLDRVAFTLNTEAFF. The whole variable domain, filled in from reference TRBV28 and TRBJ1-1, reads DVKVTQSSRYLVKRTGEKVFLECVQDMDHENMFWYRQDPGLGLRLIYFSYDVKMKEKGDIPEGYSVSREKKERFSLILESASTNQTSMYLCASSLDRVAFTLNTEAFFGQGTRLTVV.

The table lists this clone with a count of one. CDR3 DNA sequence: TGTGCCAGCAGTGAAGCGGGCCAGTCCGGGGAGCTGTTTTTT. Translating gives CASSEAGQSGELFF. The chain couples TRBV2 to TRBJ2-2; no clear D gene. Germline V CDR1 and CDR2: SNHLY, FYNNEI. The V and J ends lost 0 bases and 6 bases respectively, with 8 bases between them. The CDR3 is 14 amino acids.

This clone was picked up a small number of times. The chain links TRBV18 to TRBJ2-7; TRBD1 matches 10 bases. The V gene's germline CDR1 is KGHSH and CDR2 LQKENI. V lost 3 bases and J lost 7; bases outside the gene matches: 6. CDR3 length: 14 amino acids. The CDR3 spells CASSPGTGAREQYF. The CDR3 coding sequence is TGTGCCAGCTCACCCGGGACAGGGGCTCGGGAGCAGTACTTC.

This sequence joins TRBV2 and TRBJ1-1; D not certain. The CDR3 is made up of 13 amino acids. Germline V gene lookup returns CDR1 SNHLY and CDR2 FYNNEI. The V end was cut by 1 base, the J end by 4 bases, with 7 bases between. The DNA of the CDR3 is TGTGCCAGCAGTGAAGTCTCGAGCACTGAAGCTTTCTTT. Protein product: CASSEVSSTEAFF.

The rearrangement joins TRBV16 to TRBJ1-4; D is ambiguous. The germline CDR1 and CDR2 sequences are KGHSY and FQNENV. This CDR3 has 11 residues. V gave up 4 bases and J gave up 6 bases, with 3 bases separating them. This CDR3 reads CASSPHEKLFF. The CDR3 DNA reads TGTGCCAGCAGCCCCCATGAAAAACTGTTTTTT.

The chain recombines TRBV2 with TRBJ1-1; 11 bases match TRBD1. Germline V gene data show CDR1 as SNHLY and CDR2 as FYNNEI. The trim removed 6 bases at V and 8 bases at J, leaving 2 bases unmatched. CDR3 length: 12 residues. CDR3 nucleotides: TGTGCCAGCAGCGGGACAGGGGGGGAAGCTTTCTTT. It encodes CASSGTGGEAFF.

Concerning this clone: At one boundary the junction diverges from the germline segment, which might be a read error. The chain has TRBV7-7 and TRBJ2-2, with 8 bases aligning to TRBD2. CDR1 is SSHAT, CDR2 FNYEAQ, per germline (reference sequence). This CDR3 contains 16 residues. CDR3 nucleotides: TGTGCTAGCAGCTTATGGGGAATAGCGGGGACCGGGGAGCTGTTTTTT. As protein: CASSLWGIAGTGELFF.

The rearrangement uses TRBV4-3 and TRBJ2-7; D ambiguous. V dropped 0 bases and J dropped 6 bases, with 12 bases sitting between them. Germline CDR1 reads LGHNA; CDR2 reads YSLEER. The CDR3 runs to 14 residues. This CDR3 reads CASSQDIPTGEQYF. The CDR3 coding sequence is TGCGCCAGCAGCCAAGATATCCCCACGGGCGAGCAGTACTTC.

This clone has more than one count but fewer than ten. V gene TRBV9 combines with J gene TRBJ1-2, with 9 positions matching TRBD1. This CDR3 spans 15 amino acids. CDR1 SGDLS and CDR2 YYNGEE come from the germline V gene. V was pared by 3 bases and J by 2 bases, with 5 bases of the junction left unmatched. The CDR3 reads CASSDNRGPNYGYTF. DNA for the CDR3: TGTGCCAGCAGCGACAACAGGGGGCCCAACTATGGCTACACCTTC.